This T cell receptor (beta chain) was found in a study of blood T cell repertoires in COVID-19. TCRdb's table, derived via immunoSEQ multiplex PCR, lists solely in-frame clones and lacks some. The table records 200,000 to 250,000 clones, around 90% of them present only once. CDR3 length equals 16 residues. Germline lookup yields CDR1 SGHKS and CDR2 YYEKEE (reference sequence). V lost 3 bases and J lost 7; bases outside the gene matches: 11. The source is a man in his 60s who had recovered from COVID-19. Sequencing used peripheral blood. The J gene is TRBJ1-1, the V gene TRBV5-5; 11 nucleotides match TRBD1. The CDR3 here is CASSSLPGTGGFEAFF. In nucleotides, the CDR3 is TGTGCCAGCAGCTCCCTTCCCGGGACAGGGGGTTTTGAAGCTTTCTTT.